This TCR beta chain was identified during a study of blood T cell repertoires in COVID-19. Looking at the study overall: The study drew acute and convalescent COVID-19 samples from the United States, Italy and Spain. PBMCs, B-cell-depleted T cells, or T cells were the source of the cDNA or gDNA that made up the material.

The CDR3 is 14 amino acids. The germline CDR1 and CDR2 sequences are MNHEY and SVGAGI. Trimming removed 8 bases from V and 3 bases from J; junction bases left unmatched: 10. About this clone: Other DNA sequences of this sample code for an identical CDR3.

Only in-frame clones appear in the TCRdb table, and some are missing; sequencing was by immunoSEQ multiplex PCR. The sample lists 150,000 to 200,000 clones; less than 90% were seen once. This receptor was identified in a woman between 65 and 79 years old with COVID-19, enrolled during active disease. The chain combines TRBV6-5 with TRBJ2-7; 7 bases align to TRBD1. The source material was peripheral blood. The CDR3 nucleotides are TGTGCCAGCGGGGACAGAGTATACGACTACGAGCAGTACGTC. This codes for CASGDRVYDYEQYV.